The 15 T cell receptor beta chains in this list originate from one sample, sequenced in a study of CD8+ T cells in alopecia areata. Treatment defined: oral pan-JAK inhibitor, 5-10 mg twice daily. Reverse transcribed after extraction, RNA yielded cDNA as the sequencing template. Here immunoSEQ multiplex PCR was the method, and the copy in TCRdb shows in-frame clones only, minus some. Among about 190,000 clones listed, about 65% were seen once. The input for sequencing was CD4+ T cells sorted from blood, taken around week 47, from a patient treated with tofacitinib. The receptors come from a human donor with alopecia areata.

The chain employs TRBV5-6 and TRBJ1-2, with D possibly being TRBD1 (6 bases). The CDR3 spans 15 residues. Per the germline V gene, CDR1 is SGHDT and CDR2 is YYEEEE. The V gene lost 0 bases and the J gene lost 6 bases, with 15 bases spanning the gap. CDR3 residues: CASSLERRGHHGYTF. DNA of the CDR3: TGTGCCAGCAGCTTGGAGCGCCGGGGACATCATGGCTACACCTTC.

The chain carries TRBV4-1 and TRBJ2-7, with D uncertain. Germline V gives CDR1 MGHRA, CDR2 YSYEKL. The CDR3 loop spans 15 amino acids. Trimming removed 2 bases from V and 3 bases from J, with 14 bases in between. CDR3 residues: CASSQRNGPFYEQYF. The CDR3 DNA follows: TGCGCCAGCAGCCAACGGAACGGTCCCTTCTACGAGCAGTACTTC.

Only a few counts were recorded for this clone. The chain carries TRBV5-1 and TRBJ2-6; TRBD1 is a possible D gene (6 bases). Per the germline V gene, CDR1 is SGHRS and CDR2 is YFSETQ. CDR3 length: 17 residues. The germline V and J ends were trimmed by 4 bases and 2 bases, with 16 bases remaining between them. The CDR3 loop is CASSHQQGSAGANVLTF. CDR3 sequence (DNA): TGCGCCAGCAGCCACCAACAGGGTAGCGCTGGGGCCAACGTCCTGACTTTC.

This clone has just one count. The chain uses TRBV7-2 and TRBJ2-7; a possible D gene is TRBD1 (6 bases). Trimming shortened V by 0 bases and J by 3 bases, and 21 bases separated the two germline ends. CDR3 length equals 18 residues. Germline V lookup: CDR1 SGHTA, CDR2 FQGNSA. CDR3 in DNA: TGTGCCAGCAGCTTAGCGACACAGGGACCGGCTAGGAACTACGAGCAGTACTTC. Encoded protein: CASSLATQGPARNYEQYF.

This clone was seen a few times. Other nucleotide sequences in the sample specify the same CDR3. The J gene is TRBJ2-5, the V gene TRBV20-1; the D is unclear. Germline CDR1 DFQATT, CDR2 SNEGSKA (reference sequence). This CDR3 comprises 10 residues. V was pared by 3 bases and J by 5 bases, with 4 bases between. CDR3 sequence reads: CSARVETQYF. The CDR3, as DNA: TGCAGTGCTAGGGTGGAGACCCAGTACTTC.

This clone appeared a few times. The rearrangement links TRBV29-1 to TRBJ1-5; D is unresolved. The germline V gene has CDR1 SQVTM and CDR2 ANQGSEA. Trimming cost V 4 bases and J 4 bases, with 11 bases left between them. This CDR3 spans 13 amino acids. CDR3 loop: CSVALTQNQPQHF. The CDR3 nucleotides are TGCAGCGTTGCTTTGACACAAAATCAGCCCCAGCATTTT.

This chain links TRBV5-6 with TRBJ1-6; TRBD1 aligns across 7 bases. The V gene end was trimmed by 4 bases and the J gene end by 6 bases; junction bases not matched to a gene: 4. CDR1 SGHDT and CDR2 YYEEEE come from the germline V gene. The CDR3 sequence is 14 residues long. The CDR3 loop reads CASSQGQINSPLHF. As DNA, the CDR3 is TGTGCCAGCAGCCAGGGACAGATTAATTCACCCCTCCACTTT.

CDR3 in amino acids: CATMATSTDTQYF. In DNA, the CDR3 is TGTGCCACCATGGCGACTAGCACAGATACGCAGTATTTT. V and J are TRBV15 and TRBJ2-3; D uncertain. CDR1 LNHNV and CDR2 YYDKDF come from the germline V gene (reference sequence). The CDR3 spans 13 residues. Trimming left V 7 bases short and J 0 bases short, with 8 bases between.

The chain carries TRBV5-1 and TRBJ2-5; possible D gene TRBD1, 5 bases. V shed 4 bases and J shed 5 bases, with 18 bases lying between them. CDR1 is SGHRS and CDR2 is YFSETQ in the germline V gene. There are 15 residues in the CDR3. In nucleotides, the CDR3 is TGCGCCAGCAGCCGGATGGACACTGACTTTGAGACCCAGTACTTC. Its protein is CASSRMDTDFETQYF.

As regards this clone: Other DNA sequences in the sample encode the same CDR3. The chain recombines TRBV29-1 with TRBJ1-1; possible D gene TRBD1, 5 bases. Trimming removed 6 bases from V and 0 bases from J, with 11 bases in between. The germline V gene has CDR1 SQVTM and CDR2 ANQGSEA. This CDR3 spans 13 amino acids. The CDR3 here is CSVSGTMNTEAFF. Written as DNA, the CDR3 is TGCAGCGTGTCTGGGACCATGAACACTGAAGCTTTCTTT.

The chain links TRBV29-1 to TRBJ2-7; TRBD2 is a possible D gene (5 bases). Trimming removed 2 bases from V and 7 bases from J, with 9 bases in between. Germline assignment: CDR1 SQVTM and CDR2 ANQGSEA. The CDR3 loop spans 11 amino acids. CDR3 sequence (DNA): TGCAGCGTTGAATTTACGGGAGAGCAGTACTTC. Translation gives CSVEFTGEQYF.

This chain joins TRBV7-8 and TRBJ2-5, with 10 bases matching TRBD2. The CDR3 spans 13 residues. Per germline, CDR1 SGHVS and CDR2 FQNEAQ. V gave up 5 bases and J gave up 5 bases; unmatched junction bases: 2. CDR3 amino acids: CASSPGLAETQYF. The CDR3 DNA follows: TGTGCCAGCAGCCCGGGACTAGCGGAGACCCAGTACTTC.

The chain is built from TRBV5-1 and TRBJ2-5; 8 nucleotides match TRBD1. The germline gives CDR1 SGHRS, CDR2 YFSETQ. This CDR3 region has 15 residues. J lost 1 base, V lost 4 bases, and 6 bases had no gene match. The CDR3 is CASSPEGTGQETQYF. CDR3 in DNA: TGCGCCAGCAGCCCGGAGGGGACAGGCCAAGAGACCCAGTACTTC.

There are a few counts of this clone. CDR3 region: CASSLVRGNEQFF. The CDR3 DNA reads TGTGCCAGCAGTTTGGTGCGGGGCAATGAGCAGTTCTTC. The chain has TRBV28 and TRBJ2-1, with a tentative D call TRBD2 (6 bases). The CDR3 has 13 residues. CDR1 and CDR2 (germline): MDHEN, SYDVKM. Trimming took 3 bases from V and 6 from J, leaving 9 bases between them.

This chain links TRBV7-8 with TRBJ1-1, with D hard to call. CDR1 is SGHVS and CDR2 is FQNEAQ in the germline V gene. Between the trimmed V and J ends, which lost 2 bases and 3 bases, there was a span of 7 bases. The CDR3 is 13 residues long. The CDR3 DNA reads TGTGCCAGCAGCTTAAAGGGAGACACTGAAGCTTTCTTT. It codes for CASSLKGDTEAFF. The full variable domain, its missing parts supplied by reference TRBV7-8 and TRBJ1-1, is GAGVSQSPRYKVAKRGQDVALRCDPISGHVSLFWYQQALGQGPEFLTYFQNEAQLDKSGLPSDRFFAERPEGSVSTLKIQRTQQEDSAVYLCASSLKGDTEAFFGQGTRLTVV.